Following are 14 T cell receptor beta chains from one sample sequenced in a study of PD-L1 blockade in urothelial cancer. The table came from immunoSEQ multiplex PCR; TCRdb's copy has only in-frame clones and leaves some out. The repertoire holds 48,000 or so clones, with approximately 80% as singletons. Time point defined: peripheral blood 6 weeks after treatment start. The sequencing here drew on PBMCs, taken around atezolizumab (anti-PD-L1) treatment. The receptor source for this set is a man between 65 and 85 years old with urothelial cancer.

The chain combines TRBV5-1 with TRBJ1-1, with 7 bases lining up with TRBD1. J gave up 0 bases and V 7 bases, and 3 bases lay outside the gene matches. This CDR3 is 13 amino acids long. Germline V lookup: CDR1 SGHRS, CDR2 YFSETQ. The CDR3 region has the DNA TGCGCCAGCTCGGACAGGATGAACACTGAAGCTTTCTTT. Its protein product is CASSDRMNTEAFF.

The J gene is TRBJ2-7, the V gene TRBV6-5; 7 bases match TRBD1. Germline V gene sequence: CDR1 MNHEY, CDR2 SVGAGI. This CDR3 is built from 14 residues. Trimming removed 6 bases from V and 2 bases from J; junction bases left unmatched: 7. CDR3 protein: CASRGTTGAYEQYF. The CDR3 bases are TGTGCCAGCAGGGGCACCACAGGGGCCTACGAGCAGTACTTC.

The chain has TRBV28 and TRBJ1-3, with D unresolved. Germline V lookup: CDR1 MDHEN, CDR2 SYDVKM. V lost 4 bases to trimming and J lost 0 bases, with 13 bases between them. This CDR3 spans 16 amino acids. In nucleotides, the CDR3 is TGTGCCAGCAGTTCGCCTCTTCCGAGCTCTGGAAACACCATATATTTT. Translation gives CASSSPLPSSGNTIYF.

V and J are TRBV15 and TRBJ2-3, with a tentative D call TRBD2 (5 bases). The CDR3 contains 17 residues. From germline, CDR1 is LNHNV and CDR2 YYDKDF (reference sequence). V lost 0 bases and J 2 bases, leaving 15 bases between the germline ends. The CDR3 protein is CATSRDGLAQFTDTQYF. In DNA form, the CDR3 reads TGTGCCACCAGCAGAGATGGGCTAGCTCAATTCACAGATACGCAGTATTTT.

The chain recombines TRBV29-1 with TRBJ1-1; a weak D match, TRBD1 (5 bases). V lost 6 bases to trimming and J lost 3 bases, with 8 bases between them. Germline lookup yields CDR1 SQVTM and CDR2 ANQGSEA. The CDR3 runs 11 residues. CDR3 coding DNA: TGCAGCGTGGTCAGGGACACTGAAGCTTTCTTT. This encodes CSVVRDTEAFF.

CDR3 sequence (DNA): TGTGCCAGCAGTGAAGACGGGTACGGGGAGCTGTTTTTT. Its translation: CASSEDGYGELFF. The chain joins TRBV6-1 to TRBJ2-2, with D unclear. In germline, CDR1 is MNHNS, CDR2 SASEGT. V was pared by 1 base and J by 7 bases, with 7 bases between. This CDR3 comprises 13 residues.

The rearrangement joins TRBV27 to TRBJ2-7; 11 positions match TRBD1. CDR1 and CDR2 (germline): MNHEY, SMNVEV (reference sequence). Germline trimming cut 6 bases from V and 3 bases from J; bases unmatched to any gene: 4. This CDR3 spans 14 amino acids. The CDR3 here is CASRRTGGIYEQYF. CDR3 coding DNA: TGTGCCAGCAGACGGACAGGGGGCATCTACGAGCAGTACTTC.

By share, this clone counts as medium-sized. The chain couples TRBV10-1 to TRBJ2-7; weak D call: TRBD1 (6 bases). This CDR3 has 13 residues. Deletions cut 10 bases from V and 4 bases from J, with 17 bases between. Germline values: CDR1 WNHNN, CDR2 SYGVQD (reference sequence). CDR3 bases: TGCGCCACCCGGCGGGCAGGGGAATACGAGCAGTACTTC. Translating gives CATRRAGEYEQYF.

The rearrangement joins TRBV9 to TRBJ1-3; no clear D. Germline loops: CDR1 SGDLS, CDR2 YYNGEE. V gave up 5 bases and J gave up 0 bases, with 12 bases separating them. The CDR3 runs to 15 residues. The CDR3 coding sequence is TGTGCCAGCAGTGAGGCCCGCTTCTCTGGAAACACCATATATTTT. This encodes CASSEARFSGNTIYF.

This clone was detected a few times. The genes are TRBV10-3 and TRBJ2-1; 14 bases agree with TRBD2. This CDR3 has 17 amino acids. CDR1 is ENHRY and CDR2 is SYGVKD in the germline V gene. V lost 4 bases to trimming and J lost 4 bases; unmatched junction nucleotides: 6. The DNA for the CDR3 is TGTGCCATCAGTGGGGGACTAGCGGGAGAGGGGTACAATGAGCAGTTCTTC. Translated: CAISGGLAGEGYNEQFF.

V and J are TRBV7-3 and TRBJ2-2; D is unclear. The CDR3 has 15 residues. Trimming took off 0 bases at V and 5 bases at J, with 10 bases between the two ends. Germline-derived CDR1 and CDR2 are SGHTA and FQGTGA. CDR3 amino acids: CASSLTSLRTGELFF. For the CDR3, the DNA is TGTGCCAGCAGCTTAACGTCACTCCGAACCGGGGAGCTGTTTTTT.

CDR3 nucleotide sequence: TGTGCCAGTAGTATACCCCGAAGGATGACAGGCTCGAACTCTGGAAACACCATATATTTT. Translation: CASSIPRRMTGSNSGNTIYF. The V gene is TRBV19, the J gene TRBJ1-3, with a possible D match to TRBD1 (6 bases). Germline CDR1 reads LNHDA; CDR2 reads SQIVND (reference sequence). V lost 2 bases, J lost 0 bases, and 23 bases lay in between. This CDR3 comprises 20 residues. Full variable domain (rest looked up from reference TRBV19 and TRBJ1-3): DGGITQSPKYLFRKEGQNVTLSCEQNLNHDAMYWYRQDPGQGLRLIYYSQIVNDFQKGDIAEGYSVSREKKESFPLTVTSAQKNPTAFYLCASSIPRRMTGSNSGNTIYFGEGSWLTVV.

The V and J genes are TRBV29-1 and TRBJ2-5; 15 positions match TRBD2. Germline values: CDR1 SQVTM, CDR2 ANQGSEA. This CDR3 region has 17 residues. After removal of 8 bases from V and 2 bases from J, the junction contained 12 bases not matched to a gene. The CDR3 is CSILSGTSGRHQETQYF. CDR3 DNA: TGCAGCATACTCTCCGGGACTAGCGGGAGGCATCAAGAGACCCAGTACTTC.

The DNA of the CDR3 is TGTGCCAGCAGCCCGGTATTGAAAACAGATACGCAGTATTTT. It translates to CASSPVLKTDTQYF. The chain is built from TRBV5-4 and TRBJ2-3; D not certain. V lost 4 bases and J 3 bases, leaving 12 bases between the germline ends. This CDR3 has 14 amino acids. Germline assignment: CDR1 SGHNT and CDR2 YYREEE (reference sequence).